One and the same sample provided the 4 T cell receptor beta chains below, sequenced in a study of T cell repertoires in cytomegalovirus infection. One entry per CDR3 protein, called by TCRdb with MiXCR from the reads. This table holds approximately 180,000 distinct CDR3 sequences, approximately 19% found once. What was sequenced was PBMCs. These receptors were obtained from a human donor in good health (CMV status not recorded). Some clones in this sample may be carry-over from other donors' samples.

The CDR3 bases are TGTGCCAGCAGCCCCAACATAGCAGGGATGTCCTATGGCTACACCTTC. This encodes CASSPNIAGMSYGYTF. This chain uses TRBV9 with TRBJ1-2, with D perhaps matching TRBD1 (5 bases). The CDR3 contains 16 residues. With 4 bases removed from V and 4 bases from J, the gap between germline ends came to 20 bases. Germline V CDR1 and CDR2: SGDLS, YYNGEE.

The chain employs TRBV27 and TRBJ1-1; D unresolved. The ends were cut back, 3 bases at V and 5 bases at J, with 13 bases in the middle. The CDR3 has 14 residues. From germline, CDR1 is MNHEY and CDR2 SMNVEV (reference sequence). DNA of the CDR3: TGTGCCAGCAGTTTGCTTCGGCCGGGGACTGAAGCTTTCTTT. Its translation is CASSLLRPGTEAFF.

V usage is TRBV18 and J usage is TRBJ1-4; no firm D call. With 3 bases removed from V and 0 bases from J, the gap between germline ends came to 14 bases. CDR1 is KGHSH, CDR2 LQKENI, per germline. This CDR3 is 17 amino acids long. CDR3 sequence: CASSPGGPATTNEKLFF. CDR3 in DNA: TGTGCCAGCTCACCCGGAGGGCCGGCGACAACTAATGAAAAACTGTTTTTT.

The CDR3 here is CASSENTNRASGYTF. The CDR3 nucleotides read TGCGCCAGCAGCGAAAATACTAACAGGGCCTCGGGCTACACCTTC. The chain links TRBV5-1 to TRBJ1-2, with a possible D match to TRBD1 (6 bases). This CDR3 comprises 15 residues. V lost 4 bases and J 8 bases, leaving 21 bases between the germline ends. Per the germline V gene, CDR1 is SGHRS and CDR2 is YFSETQ.